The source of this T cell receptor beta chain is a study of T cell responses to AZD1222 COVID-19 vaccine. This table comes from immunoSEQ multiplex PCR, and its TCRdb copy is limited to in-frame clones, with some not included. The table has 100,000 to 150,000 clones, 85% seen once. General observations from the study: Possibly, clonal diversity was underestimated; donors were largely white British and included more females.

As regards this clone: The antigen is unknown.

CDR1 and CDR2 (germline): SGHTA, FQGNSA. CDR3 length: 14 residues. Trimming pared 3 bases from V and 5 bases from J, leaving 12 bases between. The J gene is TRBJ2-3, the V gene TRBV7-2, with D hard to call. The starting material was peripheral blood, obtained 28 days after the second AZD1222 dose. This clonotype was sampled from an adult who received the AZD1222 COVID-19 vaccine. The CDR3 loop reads CASSFRPSQDTQYF. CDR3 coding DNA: TGTGCCAGCAGCTTTCGGCCGTCACAAGATACGCAGTATTTT. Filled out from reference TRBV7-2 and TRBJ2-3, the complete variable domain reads GAGVSQSPSNKVTEKGKDVELRCDPISGHTALYWYRQSLGQGLEFLIYFQGNSAPDKSGLPSDRFSAERTGGSVSTLTIQRTQQEDSAVYLCASSFRPSQDTQYFGPGTRLTVL.